This T cell receptor beta chain came from a study of immune cell composition in non-small cell lung cancer. Normal lung sampling was at least 3 cm from the tumour, as distant as possible. CDR3 length equals 12 residues. Germline V gene data show CDR1 as SGHDN and CDR2 as FVKESK. Trimming took 8 bases from V and 5 from J, leaving 13 bases between them. Assay used: immunoSEQ multiplex PCR; TCRdb lists only in-frame clones, some missing. The top ten clones hold about 9.7% of a sample with about 7,000 clones, 65% to 85% of them seen once. This clone was observed a few times. V and J are TRBV14 and TRBJ2-7; D might be TRBD2 (5 bases). The receptor's source is a human donor with non-small cell lung cancer. The sequencing sample was made of non-adjacent lung tissue. Here the CDR3 DNA reads TGTGCCAGCGGGCGGTGGCGGGACGAGCAGTACTTC. Amino acids: CASGRWRDEQYF.